This is a list of T cell receptor beta chains from one sample in a study of blood T cell repertoires in COVID-19. Repertoires were generated with immunoSEQ multiplex PCR, while TCRdb's copy carries only in-frame clones and drops some. This table holds 100,000 or so clones, 80% to 95% found once. The sample consisted of peripheral blood. These receptors originate from an older woman with active COVID-19. Both conserved end residues are part of each CDR3. Fields, in order: clone size, V gene, D gene, J gene, CDR3 protein, CDR3 DNA. A D gene is named only where the DNA matches it firmly. A row's size may be missing; if present it is once, few, many or a size class.

clone size: once; V gene: TRBV6-5; D gene: TRBD2; J gene: TRBJ2-7; CDR3 protein: CASSSGGSYEQYF; CDR3 DNA: TGTGCCAGCAGTTCGGGGGGTTCCTACGAGCAGTACTTC
clone size: NA; V gene: TRBV5-4; D gene: TRBD2; J gene: TRBJ2-1; CDR3 protein: CASSLTSGGANEQFF; CDR3 DNA: TGTGCCAGCAGCTTGACTAGCGGGGGGGCCAATGAGCAGTTCTTC
clone size: NA; V gene: TRBV6-2/TRBV6-3; D gene: TRBD1; J gene: TRBJ2-1; CDR3 protein: CASSYDRDNEQFF; CDR3 DNA: TGTGCCAGCAGTTATGACAGGGACAATGAGCAGTTCTTC
clone size: NA; V gene: TRBV11-2; D gene: TRBD2; J gene: TRBJ2-7; CDR3 protein: CASSSGLAGVGEQYF; CDR3 DNA: TGTGCCAGCAGCTCCGGACTAGCGGGAGTCGGCGAGCAGTACTTC
clone size: NA; V gene: TRBV9; D gene: NA; J gene: TRBJ1-1; CDR3 protein: CASSVVSQNTEAFF; CDR3 DNA: TGTGCCAGCAGCGTAGTTAGTCAGAACACTGAAGCTTTCTTT
clone size: NA; V gene: TRBV5-1; D gene: TRBD2; J gene: TRBJ2-7; CDR3 protein: CASSFPSGNSYEQYF; CDR3 DNA: TGCGCCAGCAGCTTCCCTAGCGGGAACTCCTACGAGCAGTACTTC
clone size: NA; V gene: TRBV10-2; D gene: NA; J gene: TRBJ2-1; CDR3 protein: CASRSWEDRSYNEQFF; CDR3 DNA: TGCGCCAGCAGGAGCTGGGAGGACCGCTCCTACAATGAGCAGTTCTTC
clone size: NA; V gene: TRBV28; D gene: TRBD2; J gene: TRBJ2-2; CDR3 protein: CASSLGGDSNTGELFF; CDR3 DNA: TGTGCCAGCAGTTTAGGGGGGGACTCTAACACCGGGGAGCTGTTTTTT
clone size: NA; V gene: TRBV10-3; D gene: TRBD2; J gene: TRBJ2-3; CDR3 protein: CAIRPTSGRAKDTQYF; CDR3 DNA: TGTGCCATCAGGCCCACTAGCGGGAGGGCAAAAGATACGCAGTATTTT
clone size: NA; V gene: TRBV7-2; D gene: NA; J gene: TRBJ1-6; CDR3 protein: CASSLAGGRAYNSPLHF; CDR3 DNA: TGTGCCAGCAGCTTAGCAGGGGGTAGAGCCTATAATTCACCCCTCCACTTT
clone size: NA; V gene: TRBV19; D gene: TRBD1; J gene: TRBJ1-4; CDR3 protein: CASSTRTGGPFAKLFF; CDR3 DNA: TGTGCCAGTAGTACGAGGACAGGCGGACCCTTTGCAAAACTGTTTTTT
clone size: NA; V gene: TRBV27; D gene: TRBD2; J gene: TRBJ2-1; CDR3 protein: CASSYFRGGGYNEQFF; CDR3 DNA: TGTGCCAGCAGTTACTTCCGGGGGGGCGGATACAATGAGCAGTTCTTC
clone size: NA; V gene: TRBV6-5; D gene: TRBD2; J gene: TRBJ2-1; CDR3 protein: CASSYAAGSEQFF; CDR3 DNA: TGTGCCAGCAGTTATGCAGCGGGGTCTGAGCAGTTCTTC
clone size: once; V gene: TRBV6-5; D gene: TRBD1; J gene: TRBJ2-1; CDR3 protein: CASMPGTGRNEQFF; CDR3 DNA: TGTGCCAGCATGCCAGGGACAGGGAGGAATGAGCAGTTCTTC
clone size: NA; V gene: TRBV29-1; D gene: NA; J gene: TRBJ2-5; CDR3 protein: CSVRTVETQYF; CDR3 DNA: TGCAGCGTGCGGACAGTTGAGACCCAGTACTTC
clone size: NA; V gene: TRBV6-1; D gene: TRBD2; J gene: TRBJ2-3; CDR3 protein: CASSETGGVADTQYF; CDR3 DNA: TGTGCCAGCAGTGAAACGGGAGGGGTGGCAGATACGCAGTATTTT
clone size: once; V gene: TRBV7-8; D gene: NA; J gene: TRBJ2-5; CDR3 protein: CASSLRGGETQYF; CDR3 DNA: TGTGCCAGCAGCTTAAGGGGGGGAGAGACCCAGTACTTC
clone size: NA; V gene: TRBV2; D gene: NA; J gene: TRBJ1-4; CDR3 protein: CASSEMTGVEKLFF; CDR3 DNA: TGTGCCAGCAGTGAAATGACAGGCGTTGAAAAACTGTTTTTT
clone size: NA; V gene: TRBV27; D gene: TRBD1; J gene: TRBJ1-5; CDR3 protein: CASSFRDRSQPQHF; CDR3 DNA: TGTGCCAGCAGTTTCCGGGACAGGAGCCAGCCCCAGCATTTT
clone size: NA; V gene: TRBV4-1; D gene: NA; J gene: TRBJ2-2; CDR3 protein: CASSQGGADTGELFF; CDR3 DNA: TGCGCCAGCAGCCAAGGCGGGGCGGACACCGGGGAGCTGTTTTTT
clone size: NA; V gene: TRBV19; D gene: NA; J gene: TRBJ2-6; CDR3 protein: CASSVLVSVSGANVLTF; CDR3 DNA: TGTGCCAGTAGTGTTTTGGTTTCGGTCTCTGGGGCCAACGTCCTGACTTTC
clone size: once; V gene: TRBV19; D gene: TRBD1; J gene: TRBJ1-5; CDR3 protein: CASRTGGFDQPQHF; CDR3 DNA: TGTGCCAGTCGGACAGGGGGTTTTGATCAGCCCCAGCATTTT
clone size: NA; V gene: TRBV11-2; D gene: NA; J gene: TRBJ2-5; CDR3 protein: CASSRGSSLETQYF; CDR3 DNA: TGTGCCAGCAGCCGGGGGTCCTCGTTGGAGACCCAGTACTTC
clone size: few; V gene: TRBV7-8; D gene: TRBD1; J gene: TRBJ1-5; CDR3 protein: CASSDWDRASNQPQHF; CDR3 DNA: TGTGCCAGCAGCGACTGGGACAGGGCGAGCAATCAGCCCCAGCATTTT
clone size: NA; V gene: TRBV12-5; D gene: TRBD1; J gene: TRBJ1-2; CDR3 protein: CASGSGQYYGYTF; CDR3 DNA: TGTGCTAGTGGTTCGGGACAGTACTATGGCTACACCTTC
clone size: NA; V gene: TRBV11-3; D gene: TRBD2; J gene: TRBJ2-7; CDR3 protein: CASSLIIGGTAYEQYF; CDR3 DNA: TGTGCCAGCAGCTTAATTATCGGGGGGACTGCCTACGAGCAGTACTTC
clone size: NA; V gene: TRBV14; D gene: TRBD2; J gene: TRBJ2-3; CDR3 protein: CASSSIAGGSDTQYF; CDR3 DNA: TGTGCCAGCAGCTCTATAGCGGGGGGGTCGGATACGCAGTATTTT
clone size: NA; V gene: TRBV7-9; D gene: NA; J gene: TRBJ1-5; CDR3 protein: CASSLSNQPQHF; CDR3 DNA: TGTGCCAGCAGCTTATCGAATCAGCCCCAGCATTTT
clone size: NA; V gene: TRBV7-8; D gene: NA; J gene: TRBJ1-3; CDR3 protein: CASTHFRDIGNTIYF; CDR3 DNA: TGTGCCAGCACCCATTTCCGGGACATTGGAAACACCATATATTTT
clone size: NA; V gene: TRBV5-5; D gene: TRBD1; J gene: TRBJ2-7; CDR3 protein: CASSPVTGESAYEQYF; CDR3 DNA: TGTGCCAGCAGCCCGGTAACAGGGGAGTCGGCCTACGAGCAGTACTTC
clone size: NA; V gene: TRBV5-5; D gene: NA; J gene: TRBJ2-3; CDR3 protein: CASSLRGRSTDTQYF; CDR3 DNA: TGTGCCAGCAGCCTTCGGGGGAGAAGCACAGATACGCAGTATTTT
clone size: NA; V gene: TRBV15; D gene: TRBD1; J gene: TRBJ2-1; CDR3 protein: CATSRERDRGPISYNEQFF; CDR3 DNA: TGTGCCACCAGCAGAGAAAGGGACAGGGGGCCTATCTCCTACAATGAGCAGTTCTTC
clone size: NA; V gene: TRBV5-6; D gene: NA; J gene: TRBJ1-4; CDR3 protein: CASSRGFQEKLFF; CDR3 DNA: TGTGCCAGCAGCCGGGGGTTCCAAGAAAAACTGTTTTTT
clone size: NA; V gene: TRBV9; D gene: TRBD2; J gene: TRBJ2-1; CDR3 protein: CASSESPAGGQEQFF; CDR3 DNA: TGTGCCAGCAGCGAGAGCCCCGCGGGGGGGCAAGAGCAGTTCTTC
clone size: once; V gene: TRBV12-5; D gene: TRBD2; J gene: TRBJ2-7; CDR3 protein: CASGLSGGADEQYF; CDR3 DNA: TGTGCTAGTGGTTTGAGCGGGGGTGCGGACGAGCAGTACTTC
clone size: once; V gene: TRBV5-6; D gene: NA; J gene: TRBJ1-1; CDR3 protein: CASSSLDSVAFF; CDR3 DNA: TGTGCCAGCAGCTCCCTGGACAGTGTGGCTTTCTTT
clone size: NA; V gene: TRBV28; D gene: TRBD1; J gene: TRBJ1-1; CDR3 protein: CASRYDRVSEAFF; CDR3 DNA: TGTGCCAGCAGGTACGACAGGGTGTCTGAAGCTTTCTTT
clone size: NA; V gene: TRBV5-1; D gene: TRBD2; J gene: TRBJ2-1; CDR3 protein: CASSLALAANEQFF; CDR3 DNA: TGCGCCAGCAGCTTGGCGCTAGCGGCCAATGAGCAGTTCTTC
clone size: NA; V gene: TRBV6-6; D gene: TRBD1; J gene: TRBJ1-6; CDR3 protein: CASSYWTGGDSPLHF; CDR3 DNA: TGTGCCAGCAGTTACTGGACAGGGGGTGATTCACCCCTCCACTTT
clone size: NA; V gene: TRBV11-3; D gene: TRBD2; J gene: TRBJ2-2; CDR3 protein: CASSSSQVGRESTGELFF; CDR3 DNA: TGTGCCAGCAGCTCATCGCAGGTCGGGCGGGAGAGCACCGGGGAGCTGTTTTTT
clone size: NA; V gene: TRBV7-2; D gene: NA; J gene: TRBJ2-7; CDR3 protein: CASKNKGESYEQYF; CDR3 DNA: TGTGCCAGCAAAAACAAGGGGGAATCCTACGAGCAGTACTTC
clone size: NA; V gene: TRBV28; D gene: TRBD1; J gene: TRBJ1-1; CDR3 protein: CASSLSHGTGGEAFF; CDR3 DNA: TGTGCCAGCAGTTTATCCCATGGGACAGGAGGGGAAGCTTTCTTT
clone size: NA; V gene: TRBV10-2; D gene: TRBD2; J gene: TRBJ2-5; CDR3 protein: CASSESRTRVYQETQYF; CDR3 DNA: TGCGCCAGCAGTGAGTCCCGGACTAGAGTGTACCAAGAGACCCAGTACTTC
clone size: NA; V gene: TRBV18; D gene: TRBD1; J gene: TRBJ1-1; CDR3 protein: CASSRGQGENTEAFF; CDR3 DNA: TGTGCCAGCTCACGAGGACAGGGGGAGAACACTGAAGCTTTCTTT
clone size: NA; V gene: TRBV11-2; D gene: NA; J gene: TRBJ1-1; CDR3 protein: CASSLIYSQVTEAFF; CDR3 DNA: TGTGCCAGCAGCCTGATCTATTCCCAGGTTACTGAAGCTTTCTTT
clone size: NA; V gene: TRBV2; D gene: TRBD1; J gene: TRBJ2-7; CDR3 protein: CASSDRGLYEQYF; CDR3 DNA: TGTGCCAGCAGTGACAGGGGGCTCTACGAGCAGTACTTC
clone size: NA; V gene: TRBV28; D gene: NA; J gene: TRBJ2-1; CDR3 protein: CASSSPGVFREQFF; CDR3 DNA: TGTGCCAGCAGTTCACCGGGAGTGTTTCGGGAGCAGTTCTTC
clone size: once; V gene: TRBV5-1; D gene: TRBD1; J gene: TRBJ1-5; CDR3 protein: CASSLGQGGQPQHF; CDR3 DNA: TGCGCCAGCAGCCTGGGACAGGGGGGACAGCCCCAGCATTTT
clone size: NA; V gene: TRBV7-9; D gene: NA; J gene: TRBJ2-2; CDR3 protein: CASSLEDTNTGELFF; CDR3 DNA: TGTGCCAGCAGCCTAGAGGACACTAACACCGGGGAGCTGTTTTTT
clone size: few; V gene: TRBV10-1; D gene: NA; J gene: TRBJ2-1; CDR3 protein: CASSRGSSEQFF; CDR3 DNA: TGCGCCAGCAGTAGGGGAAGTTCCGAGCAGTTCTTC
clone size: NA; V gene: TRBV29-1; D gene: NA; J gene: TRBJ2-1; CDR3 protein: CSADGGYNEQFF; CDR3 DNA: TGCAGCGCAGACGGGGGTTACAATGAGCAGTTCTTC
clone size: NA; V gene: TRBV5-1; D gene: NA; J gene: TRBJ1-6; CDR3 protein: CASSLATGRSSYNSPLHF; CDR3 DNA: TGCGCCAGCAGCTTGGCAACAGGAAGGAGCTCCTATAATTCACCCCTCCACTTT
clone size: NA; V gene: TRBV4-3; D gene: NA; J gene: TRBJ1-2; CDR3 protein: CASSQDRRDGGYTF; CDR3 DNA: TGCGCCAGCAGCCAAGATCGCCGGGATGGTGGCTACACCTTC
clone size: NA; V gene: TRBV28; D gene: NA; J gene: TRBJ2-5; CDR3 protein: CASSFAPSQETQYF; CDR3 DNA: TGTGCCAGCAGTTTCGCCCCCAGCCAAGAGACCCAGTACTTC